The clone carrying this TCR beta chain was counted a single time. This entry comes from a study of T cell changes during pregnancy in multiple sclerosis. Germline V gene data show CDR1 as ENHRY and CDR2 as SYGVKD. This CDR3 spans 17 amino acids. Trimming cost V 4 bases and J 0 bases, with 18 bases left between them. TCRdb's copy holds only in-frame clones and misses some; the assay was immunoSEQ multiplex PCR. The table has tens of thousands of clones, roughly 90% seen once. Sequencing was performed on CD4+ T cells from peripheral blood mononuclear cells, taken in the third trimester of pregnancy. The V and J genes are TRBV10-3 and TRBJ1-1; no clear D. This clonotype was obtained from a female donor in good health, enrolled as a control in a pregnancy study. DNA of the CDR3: TGTGCCATCAGTGGACGGGAAGGAATTTCAATGAACACTGAAGCTTTCTTT. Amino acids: CAISGREGISMNTEAFF.